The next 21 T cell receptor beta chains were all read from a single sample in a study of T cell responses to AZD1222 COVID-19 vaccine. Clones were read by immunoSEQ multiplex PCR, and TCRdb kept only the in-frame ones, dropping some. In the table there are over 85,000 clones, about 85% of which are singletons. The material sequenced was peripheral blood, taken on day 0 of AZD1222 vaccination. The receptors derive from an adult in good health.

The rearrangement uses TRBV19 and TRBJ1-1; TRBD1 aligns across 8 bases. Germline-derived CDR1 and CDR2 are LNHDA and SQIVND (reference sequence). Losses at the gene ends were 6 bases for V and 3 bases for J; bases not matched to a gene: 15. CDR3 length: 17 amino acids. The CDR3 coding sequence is TGTGCCAGTAGACCTGGACAGGGCTCGTGGGAAGACACTGAAGCTTTCTTT. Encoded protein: CASRPGQGSWEDTEAFF.

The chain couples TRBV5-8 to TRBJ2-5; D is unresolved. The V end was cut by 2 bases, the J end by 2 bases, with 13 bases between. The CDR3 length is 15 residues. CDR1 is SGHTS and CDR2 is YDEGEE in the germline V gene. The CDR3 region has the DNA TGTGCCAGCAGCTTTAACCGGCACCGTCAAGAGACCCAGTACTTC. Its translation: CASSFNRHRQETQYF.

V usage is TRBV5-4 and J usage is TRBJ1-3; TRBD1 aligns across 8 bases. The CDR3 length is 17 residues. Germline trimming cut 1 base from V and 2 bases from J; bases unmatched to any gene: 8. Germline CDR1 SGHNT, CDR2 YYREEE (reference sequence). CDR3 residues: CASSLRTGSFPGNTIYF. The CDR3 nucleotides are TGTGCCAGCAGCTTGCGGACAGGGTCTTTCCCTGGAAACACCATATATTTT.

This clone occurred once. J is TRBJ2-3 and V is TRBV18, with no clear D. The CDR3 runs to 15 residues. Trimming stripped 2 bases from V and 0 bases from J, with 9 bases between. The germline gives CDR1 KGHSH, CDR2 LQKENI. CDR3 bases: TGTGCCAGCTCACCATACAAGGATAGCACAGATACGCAGTATTTT. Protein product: CASSPYKDSTDTQYF.

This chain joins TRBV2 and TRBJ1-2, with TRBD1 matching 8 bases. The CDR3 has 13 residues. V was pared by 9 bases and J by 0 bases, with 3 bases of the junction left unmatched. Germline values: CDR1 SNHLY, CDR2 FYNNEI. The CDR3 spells CASGQGANYGYTF. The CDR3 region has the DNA TGTGCCAGTGGACAGGGAGCTAACTATGGCTACACCTTC.

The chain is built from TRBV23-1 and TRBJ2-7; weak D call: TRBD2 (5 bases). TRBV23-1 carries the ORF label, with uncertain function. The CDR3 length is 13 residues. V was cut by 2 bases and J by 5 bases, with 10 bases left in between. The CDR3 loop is CASSQDEGDEQYF. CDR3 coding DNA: TGCGCCAGCAGTCAAGATGAGGGAGACGAGCAGTACTTC.

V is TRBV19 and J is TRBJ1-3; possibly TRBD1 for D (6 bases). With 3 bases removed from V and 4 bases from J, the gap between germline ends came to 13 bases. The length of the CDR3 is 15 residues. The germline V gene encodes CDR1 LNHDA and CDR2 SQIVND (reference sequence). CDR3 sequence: CASSMDRGGGNTIYF. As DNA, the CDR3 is TGTGCCAGTAGTATGGACAGAGGGGGAGGAAACACCATATATTTT.

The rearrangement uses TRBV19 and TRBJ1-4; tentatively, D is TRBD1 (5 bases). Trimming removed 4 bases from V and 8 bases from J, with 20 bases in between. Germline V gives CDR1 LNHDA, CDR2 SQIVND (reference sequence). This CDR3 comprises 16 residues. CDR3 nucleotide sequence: TGTGCCAGTAGTACCCTAACAGGCTCGATTGAGGAAAAACTGTTTTTT. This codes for CASSTLTGSIEEKLFF.

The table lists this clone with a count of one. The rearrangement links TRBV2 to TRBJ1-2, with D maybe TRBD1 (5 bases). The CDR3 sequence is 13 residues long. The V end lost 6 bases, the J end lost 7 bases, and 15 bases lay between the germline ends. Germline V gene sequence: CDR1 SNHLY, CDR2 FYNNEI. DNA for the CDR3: TGTGCCAGCAGGCTCGGACAAACACTTGGCTACACCTTC. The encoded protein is CASRLGQTLGYTF.

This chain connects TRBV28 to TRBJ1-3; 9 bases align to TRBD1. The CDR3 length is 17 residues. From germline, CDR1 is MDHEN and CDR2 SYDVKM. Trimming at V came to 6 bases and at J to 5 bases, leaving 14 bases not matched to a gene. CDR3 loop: CASSLRQTGGIRNTIYF. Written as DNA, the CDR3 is TGTGCCAGCAGCCTAAGACAGACAGGGGGAATACGAAACACCATATATTTT.

Here the CDR3 reads CASSPRQTVGAFF. DNA for the CDR3: TGTGCCAGCAGCCCCCGCCAGACCGTTGGAGCTTTCTTT. The gene calls are TRBV3-1 (or the pseudogene TRBV3-2) and TRBJ1-1; D is ambiguous. V was pared by 4 bases and J by 10 bases, with 16 bases between. Germline V gene sequence: CDR1 LGHDT, CDR2 YNNKEL (reference sequence). This CDR3 spans 13 amino acids.

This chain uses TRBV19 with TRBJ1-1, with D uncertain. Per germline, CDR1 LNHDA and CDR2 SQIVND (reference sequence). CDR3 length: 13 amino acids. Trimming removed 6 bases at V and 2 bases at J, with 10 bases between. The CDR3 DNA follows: TGTGCCAGTAGATGGACCGCCAACACTGAAGCTTTCTTT. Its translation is CASRWTANTEAFF.

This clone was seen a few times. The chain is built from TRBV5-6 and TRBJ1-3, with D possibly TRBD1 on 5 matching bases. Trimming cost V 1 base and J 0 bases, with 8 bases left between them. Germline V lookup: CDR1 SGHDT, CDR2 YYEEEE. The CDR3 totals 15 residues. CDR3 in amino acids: CASSLSRASGNTIYF. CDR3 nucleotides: TGTGCCAGCAGCTTGAGCAGGGCCTCTGGAAACACCATATATTTT.

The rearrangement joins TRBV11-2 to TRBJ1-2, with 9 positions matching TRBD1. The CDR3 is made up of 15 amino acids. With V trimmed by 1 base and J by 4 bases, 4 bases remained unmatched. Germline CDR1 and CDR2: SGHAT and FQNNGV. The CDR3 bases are TGTGCCAGCAGCTTAGGGACAGGGGATGGCTATGGCTACACCTTC. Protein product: CASSLGTGDGYGYTF.

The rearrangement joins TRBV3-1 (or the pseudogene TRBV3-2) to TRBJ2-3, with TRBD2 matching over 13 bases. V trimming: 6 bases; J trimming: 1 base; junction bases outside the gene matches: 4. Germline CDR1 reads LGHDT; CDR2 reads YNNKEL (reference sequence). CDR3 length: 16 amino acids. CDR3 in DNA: TGTGCCAGCAGTCGCGGACTAGCGGGGGGCACAGATACGCAGTATTTT. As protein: CASSRGLAGGTDTQYF.

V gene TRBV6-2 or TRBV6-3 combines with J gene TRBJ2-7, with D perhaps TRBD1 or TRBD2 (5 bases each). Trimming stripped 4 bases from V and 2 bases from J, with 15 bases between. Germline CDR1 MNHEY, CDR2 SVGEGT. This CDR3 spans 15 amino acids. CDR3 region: CASSSGTVPPYEQYF. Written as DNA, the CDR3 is TGTGCCAGCAGTTCCGGGACCGTCCCACCCTACGAGCAGTACTTC.

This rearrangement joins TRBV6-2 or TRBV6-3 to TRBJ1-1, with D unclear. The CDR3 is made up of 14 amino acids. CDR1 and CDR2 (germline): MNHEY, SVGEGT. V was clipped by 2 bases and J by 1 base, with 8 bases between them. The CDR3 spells CASSYPGRNTEAFF. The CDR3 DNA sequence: TGTGCCAGCAGTTACCCGGGAAGGAACACTGAAGCTTTCTTT.

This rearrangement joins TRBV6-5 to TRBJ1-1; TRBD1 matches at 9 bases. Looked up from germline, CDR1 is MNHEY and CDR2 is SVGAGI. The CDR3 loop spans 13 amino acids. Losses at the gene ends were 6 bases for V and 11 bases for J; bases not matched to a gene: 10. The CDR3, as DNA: TGTGCCAGCAGCGACAGGGGGACCTTGAGGGCTTTCTTT. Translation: CASSDRGTLRAFF.

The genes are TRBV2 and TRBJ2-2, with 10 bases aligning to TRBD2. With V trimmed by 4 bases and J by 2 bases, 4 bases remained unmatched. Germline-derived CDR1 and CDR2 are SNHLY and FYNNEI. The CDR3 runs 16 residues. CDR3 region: CASSALAGLNTGELFF. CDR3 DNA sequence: TGTGCCAGCAGTGCACTAGCGGGATTAAACACCGGGGAGCTGTTTTTT.

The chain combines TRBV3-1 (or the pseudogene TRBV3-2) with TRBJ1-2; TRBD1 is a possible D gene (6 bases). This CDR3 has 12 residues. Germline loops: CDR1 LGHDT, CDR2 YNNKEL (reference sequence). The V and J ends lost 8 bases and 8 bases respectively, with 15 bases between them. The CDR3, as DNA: TGTGCCAGCGGGGAAACCAGGGGCGGCTACACCTTC. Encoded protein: CASGETRGGYTF.

CDR3 region: CASSLGGEATGELFF. CDR3 DNA sequence: TGCGCCAGCAGCTTGGGAGGAGAGGCCACCGGGGAGCTGTTTTTT. The chain employs TRBV5-1 and TRBJ2-2; D not certain. CDR3 size: 15 residues. V was pared by 0 bases and J by 4 bases, with 10 bases between. The germline gives CDR1 SGHRS, CDR2 YFSETQ.